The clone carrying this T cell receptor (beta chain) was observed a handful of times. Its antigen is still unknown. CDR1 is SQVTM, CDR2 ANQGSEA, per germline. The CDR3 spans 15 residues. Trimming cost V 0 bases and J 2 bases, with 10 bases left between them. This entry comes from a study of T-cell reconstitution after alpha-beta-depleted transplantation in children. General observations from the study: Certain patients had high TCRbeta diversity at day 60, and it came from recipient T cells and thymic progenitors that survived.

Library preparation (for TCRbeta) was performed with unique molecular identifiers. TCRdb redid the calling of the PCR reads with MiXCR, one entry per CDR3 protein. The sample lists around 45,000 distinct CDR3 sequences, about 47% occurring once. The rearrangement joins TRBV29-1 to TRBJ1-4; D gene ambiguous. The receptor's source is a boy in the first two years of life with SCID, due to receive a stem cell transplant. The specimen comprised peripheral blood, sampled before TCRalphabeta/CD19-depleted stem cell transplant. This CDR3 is CSVEDPSATNEKLFF. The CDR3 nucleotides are TGCAGCGTTGAAGACCCCAGCGCGACTAATGAAAAACTGTTTTTT.